This T cell receptor (beta chain) was captured in a study of cytomegalovirus exposure and HLA in healthy donors. 60 Vbeta and 13 Jbeta primers were used in PCR. TCRdb keeps only in-frame clones here, not all; method: immunoSEQ multiplex PCR. This table has fewer than 350,000 clones, over 85% appearing once. About this clone: Antigen: not known.

The germline CDR1 and CDR2 sequences are SEHNR and FQNEAQ (reference sequence). This CDR3 is built from 14 residues. The V gene lost 0 bases and the J gene lost 7 bases, with 13 bases spanning the gap. Study findings and constraints: Versus the roughly 670-donor mean, an Asian-associated ancestry cluster reportedly showed fewer N-insertions in a later analysis.

The sample taken for sequencing was PBMCs. The J gene is TRBJ2-7, the V gene TRBV7-9, with D perhaps TRBD1 (5 bases). This clonotype was obtained from a woman younger than 30 in good health and CMV-seronegative. The CDR3 protein is CASSLAPGMGEQYF. The CDR3 nucleotides read TGTGCCAGCAGCTTAGCCCCAGGGATGGGGGAGCAGTACTTC.